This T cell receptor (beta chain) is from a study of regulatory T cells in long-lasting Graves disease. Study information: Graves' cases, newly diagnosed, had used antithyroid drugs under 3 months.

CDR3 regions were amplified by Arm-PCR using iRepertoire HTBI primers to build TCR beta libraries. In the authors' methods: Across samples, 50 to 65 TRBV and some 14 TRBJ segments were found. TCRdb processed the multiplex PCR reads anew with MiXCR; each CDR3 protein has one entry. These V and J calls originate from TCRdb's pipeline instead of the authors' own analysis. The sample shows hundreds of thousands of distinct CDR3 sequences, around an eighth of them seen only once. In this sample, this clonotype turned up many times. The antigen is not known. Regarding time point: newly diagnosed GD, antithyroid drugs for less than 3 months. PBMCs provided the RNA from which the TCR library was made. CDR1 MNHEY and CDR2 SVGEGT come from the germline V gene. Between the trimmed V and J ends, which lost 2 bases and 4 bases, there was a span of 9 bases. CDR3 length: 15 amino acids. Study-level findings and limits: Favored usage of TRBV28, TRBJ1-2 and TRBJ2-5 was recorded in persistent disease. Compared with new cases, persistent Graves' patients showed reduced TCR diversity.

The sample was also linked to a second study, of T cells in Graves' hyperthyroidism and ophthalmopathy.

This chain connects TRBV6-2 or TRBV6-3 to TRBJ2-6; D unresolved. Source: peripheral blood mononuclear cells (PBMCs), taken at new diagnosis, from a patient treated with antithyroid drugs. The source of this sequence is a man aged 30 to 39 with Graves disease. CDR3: CASSYRVTGANVLTF. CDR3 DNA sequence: TGTGCCAGCAGTTACAGGGTAACCGGGGCCAACGTCCTGACTTTC.